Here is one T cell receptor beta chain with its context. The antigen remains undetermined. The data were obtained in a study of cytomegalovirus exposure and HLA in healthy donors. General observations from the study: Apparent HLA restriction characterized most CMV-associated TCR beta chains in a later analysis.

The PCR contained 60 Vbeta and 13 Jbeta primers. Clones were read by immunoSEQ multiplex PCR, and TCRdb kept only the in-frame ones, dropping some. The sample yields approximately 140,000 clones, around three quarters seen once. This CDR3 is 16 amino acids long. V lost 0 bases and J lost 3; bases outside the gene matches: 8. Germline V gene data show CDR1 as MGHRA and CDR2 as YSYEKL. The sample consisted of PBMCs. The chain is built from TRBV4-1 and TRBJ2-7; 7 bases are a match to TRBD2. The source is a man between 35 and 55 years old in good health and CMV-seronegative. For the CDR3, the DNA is TGCGCCAGCAGCCAAGAGGGGGGGGATTTCCTCTACGAGCAGTACTTC. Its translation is CASSQEGGDFLYEQYF.